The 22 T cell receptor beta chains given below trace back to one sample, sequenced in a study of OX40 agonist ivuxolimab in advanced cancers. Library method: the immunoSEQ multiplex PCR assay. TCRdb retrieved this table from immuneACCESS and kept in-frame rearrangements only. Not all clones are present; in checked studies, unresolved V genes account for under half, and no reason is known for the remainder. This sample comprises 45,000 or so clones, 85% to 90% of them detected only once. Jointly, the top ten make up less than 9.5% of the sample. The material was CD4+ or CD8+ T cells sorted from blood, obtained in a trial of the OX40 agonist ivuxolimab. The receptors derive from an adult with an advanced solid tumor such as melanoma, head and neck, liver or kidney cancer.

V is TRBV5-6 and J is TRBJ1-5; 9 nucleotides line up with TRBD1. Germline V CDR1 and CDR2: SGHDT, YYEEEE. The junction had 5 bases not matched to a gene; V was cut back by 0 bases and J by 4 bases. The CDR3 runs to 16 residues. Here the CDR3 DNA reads TGTGCCAGCAGCTTGGCTCGGGACAGGGTGAATCAGCCCCAGCATTTT. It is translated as CASSLARDRVNQPQHF.

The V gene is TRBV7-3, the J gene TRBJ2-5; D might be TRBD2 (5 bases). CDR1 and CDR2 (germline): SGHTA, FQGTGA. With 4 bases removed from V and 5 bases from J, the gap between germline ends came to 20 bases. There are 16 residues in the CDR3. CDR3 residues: CASSSAGPGGRETQYF. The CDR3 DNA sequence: TGTGCCAGCAGCTCGGCCGGGCCCGGAGGTCGGGAGACCCAGTACTTC.

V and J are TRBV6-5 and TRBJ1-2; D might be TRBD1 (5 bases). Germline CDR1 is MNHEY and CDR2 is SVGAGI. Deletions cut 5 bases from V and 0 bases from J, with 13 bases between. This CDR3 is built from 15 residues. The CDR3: CASSQTGFSNYGYTF. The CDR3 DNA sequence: TGTGCCAGCAGTCAAACAGGTTTTTCTAACTATGGCTACACCTTC.

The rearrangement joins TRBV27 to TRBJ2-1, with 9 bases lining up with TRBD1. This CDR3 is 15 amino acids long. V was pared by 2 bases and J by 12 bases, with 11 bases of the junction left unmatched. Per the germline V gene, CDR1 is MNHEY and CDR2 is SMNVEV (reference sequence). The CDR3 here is CASSLARQGGTVQFF. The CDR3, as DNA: TGTGCCAGCAGTTTAGCCCGACAGGGGGGCACGGTGCAGTTCTTC.

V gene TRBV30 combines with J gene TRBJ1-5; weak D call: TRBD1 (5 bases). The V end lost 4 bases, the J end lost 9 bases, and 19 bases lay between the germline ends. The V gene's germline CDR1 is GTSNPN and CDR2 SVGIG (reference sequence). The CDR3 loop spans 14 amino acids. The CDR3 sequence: CAWNRPGTLGPQHF. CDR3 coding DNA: TGTGCCTGGAACCGCCCAGGGACCCTCGGGCCCCAGCATTTT.

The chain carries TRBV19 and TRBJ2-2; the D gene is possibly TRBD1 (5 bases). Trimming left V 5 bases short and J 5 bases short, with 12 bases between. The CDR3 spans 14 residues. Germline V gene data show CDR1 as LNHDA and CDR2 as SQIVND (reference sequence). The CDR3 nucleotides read TGTGCCAGTAGTGAAGGGGCTCAAACCGGGGAGCTGTTTTTT. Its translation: CASSEGAQTGELFF.

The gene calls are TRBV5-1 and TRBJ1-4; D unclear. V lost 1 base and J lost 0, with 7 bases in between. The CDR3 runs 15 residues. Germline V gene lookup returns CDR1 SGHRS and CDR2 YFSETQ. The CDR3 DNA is TGCGCCAGCAGCTTGAACAGTCCAACTAATGAAAAACTGTTTTTT. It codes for CASSLNSPTNEKLFF.

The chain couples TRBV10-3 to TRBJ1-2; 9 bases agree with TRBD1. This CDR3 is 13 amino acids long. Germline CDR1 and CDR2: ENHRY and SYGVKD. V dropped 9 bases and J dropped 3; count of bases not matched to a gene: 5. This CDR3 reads CAIQGAADYGYTF. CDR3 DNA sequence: TGTGCCATACAGGGGGCGGCTGACTATGGCTACACCTTC.

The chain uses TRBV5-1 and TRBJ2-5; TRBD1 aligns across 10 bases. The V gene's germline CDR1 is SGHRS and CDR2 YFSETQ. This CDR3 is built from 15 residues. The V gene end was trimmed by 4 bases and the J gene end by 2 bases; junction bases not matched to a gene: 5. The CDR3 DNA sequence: TGCGCCAGCAGCGGTGGGACAGGGGAGCAAGAGACCCAGTACTTC. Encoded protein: CASSGGTGEQETQYF.

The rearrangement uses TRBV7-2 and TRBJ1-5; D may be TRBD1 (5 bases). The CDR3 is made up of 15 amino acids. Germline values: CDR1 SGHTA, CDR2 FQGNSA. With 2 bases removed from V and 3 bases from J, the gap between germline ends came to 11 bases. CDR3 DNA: TGTGCCAGCAGCTTATATTCAGGGCTCAATCAGCCCCAGCATTTT. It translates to CASSLYSGLNQPQHF.

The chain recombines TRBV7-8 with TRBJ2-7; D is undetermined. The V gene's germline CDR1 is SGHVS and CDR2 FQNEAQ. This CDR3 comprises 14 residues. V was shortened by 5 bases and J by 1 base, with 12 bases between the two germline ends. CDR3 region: CASSVQAGSYEQYF. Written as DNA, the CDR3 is TGTGCCAGCAGCGTTCAGGCAGGATCCTACGAGCAGTACTTC.

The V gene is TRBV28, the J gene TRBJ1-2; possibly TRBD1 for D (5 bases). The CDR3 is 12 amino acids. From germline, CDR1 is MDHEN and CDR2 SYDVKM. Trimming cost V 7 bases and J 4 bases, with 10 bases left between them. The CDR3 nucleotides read TGTGCCAGCACTGACCAGGGCTATGGCTACACCTTC. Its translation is CASTDQGYGYTF.

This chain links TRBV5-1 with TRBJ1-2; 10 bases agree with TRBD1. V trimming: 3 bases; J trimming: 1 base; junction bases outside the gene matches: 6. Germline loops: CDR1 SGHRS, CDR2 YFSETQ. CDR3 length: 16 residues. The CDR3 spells CASSSAGTGDNYGYTF. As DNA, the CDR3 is TGCGCCAGCAGCTCGGCCGGGACAGGGGATAACTATGGCTACACCTTC.

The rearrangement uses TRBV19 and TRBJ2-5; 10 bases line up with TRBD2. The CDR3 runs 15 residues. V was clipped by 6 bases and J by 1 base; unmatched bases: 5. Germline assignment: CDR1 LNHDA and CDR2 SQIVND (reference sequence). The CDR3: CASRPSGSPQETQYF. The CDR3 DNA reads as TGTGCCAGTAGGCCTAGCGGGAGCCCCCAAGAGACCCAGTACTTC.

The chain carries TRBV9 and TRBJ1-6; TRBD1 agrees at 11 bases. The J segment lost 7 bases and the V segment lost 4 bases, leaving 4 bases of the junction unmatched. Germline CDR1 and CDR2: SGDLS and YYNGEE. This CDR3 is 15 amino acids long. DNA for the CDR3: TGTGCCAGCAGCCCCAGGACAGGGGGCAATTCACCCCTCCACTTT. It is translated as CASSPRTGGNSPLHF.

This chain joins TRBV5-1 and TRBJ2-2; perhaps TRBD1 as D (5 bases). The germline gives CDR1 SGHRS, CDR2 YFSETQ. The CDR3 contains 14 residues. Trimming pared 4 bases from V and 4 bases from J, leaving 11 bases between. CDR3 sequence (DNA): TGCGCCAGCAGCCGTCAGGGTATCACCGGGGAGCTGTTTTTT. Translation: CASSRQGITGELFF. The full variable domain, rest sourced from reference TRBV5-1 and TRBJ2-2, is KAGVTQTPRYLIKTRGQQVTLSCSPISGHRSVSWYQQTPGQGLQFLFEYFSETQRNKGNFPGRFSGRQFSNSRSEMNVSTLELGDSALYLCASSRQGITGELFFGEGSRLTVL.

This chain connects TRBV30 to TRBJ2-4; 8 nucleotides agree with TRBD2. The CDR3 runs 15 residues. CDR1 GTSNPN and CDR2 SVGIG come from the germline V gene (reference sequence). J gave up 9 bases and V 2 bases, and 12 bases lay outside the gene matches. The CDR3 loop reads CAWSIFGLAGSIQYF. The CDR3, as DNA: TGTGCCTGGAGTATCTTTGGACTAGCAGGGAGCATTCAGTACTTC.

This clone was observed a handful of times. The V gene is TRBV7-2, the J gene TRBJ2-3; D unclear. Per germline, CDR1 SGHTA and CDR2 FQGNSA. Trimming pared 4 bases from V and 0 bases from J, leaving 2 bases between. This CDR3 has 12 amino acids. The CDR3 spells CASSYSTDTQYF. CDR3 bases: TGTGCCAGCAGCTACAGCACAGATACGCAGTATTTT. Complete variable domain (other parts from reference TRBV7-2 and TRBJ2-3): GAGVSQSPSNKVTEKGKDVELRCDPISGHTALYWYRQSLGQGLEFLIYFQGNSAPDKSGLPSDRFSAERTGGSVSTLTIQRTQQEDSAVYLCASSYSTDTQYFGPGTRLTVL.

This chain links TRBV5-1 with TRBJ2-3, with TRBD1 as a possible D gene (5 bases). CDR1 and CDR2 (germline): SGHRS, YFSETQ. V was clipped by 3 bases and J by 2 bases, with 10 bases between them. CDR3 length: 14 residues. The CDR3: CASSSTVNTDTQYF. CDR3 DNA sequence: TGCGCCAGCAGCTCGACAGTGAACACAGATACGCAGTATTTT.

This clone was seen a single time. Here the CDR3 reads CASSLIQGGLAGNEQFF. The CDR3 DNA reads as TGCGCCAGCAGCTTGATCCAGGGTGGACTAGCGGGAAATGAGCAGTTCTTC. The chain has TRBV5-1 and TRBJ2-1; 12 positions agree with TRBD2. Germline CDR1 and CDR2: SGHRS and YFSETQ. The CDR3 has 17 amino acids. With V trimmed by 1 base and J by 7 bases, 9 bases remained unmatched.

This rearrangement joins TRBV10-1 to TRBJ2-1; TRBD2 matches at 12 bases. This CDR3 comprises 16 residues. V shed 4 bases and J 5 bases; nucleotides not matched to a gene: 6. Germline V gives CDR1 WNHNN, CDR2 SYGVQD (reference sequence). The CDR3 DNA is TGCGCCAGCAGTGGGGGTACTAGCGGGGGGAACAATGAGCAGTTCTTC. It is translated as CASSGGTSGGNNEQFF.

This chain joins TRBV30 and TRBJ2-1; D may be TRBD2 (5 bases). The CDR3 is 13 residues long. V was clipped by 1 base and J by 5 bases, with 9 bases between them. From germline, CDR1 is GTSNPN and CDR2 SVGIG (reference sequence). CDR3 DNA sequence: TGTGCCTGGAGTGCGAGACTAAACAATGAGCAGTTCTTC. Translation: CAWSARLNNEQFF.